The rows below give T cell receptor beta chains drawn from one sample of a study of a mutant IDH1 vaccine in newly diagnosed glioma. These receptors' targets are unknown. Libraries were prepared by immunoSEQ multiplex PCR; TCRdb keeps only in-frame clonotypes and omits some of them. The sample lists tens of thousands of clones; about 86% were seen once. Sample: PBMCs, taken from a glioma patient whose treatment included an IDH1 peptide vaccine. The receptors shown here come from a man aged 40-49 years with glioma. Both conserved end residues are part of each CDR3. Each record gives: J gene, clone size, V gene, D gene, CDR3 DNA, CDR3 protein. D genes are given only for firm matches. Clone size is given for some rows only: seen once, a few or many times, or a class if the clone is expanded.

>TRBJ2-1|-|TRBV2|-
TGTGCCAGCAGCGACCCACCTAGCGATCCGTTCTTC
CASSDPPSDPFF
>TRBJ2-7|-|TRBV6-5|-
TGTGCCAGCAGCACCGGGACCGTGACCGAGCAGTACTTC
CASSTGTVTEQYF
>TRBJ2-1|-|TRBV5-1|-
TGCGCCAGCAGCCCGCTCCCGGGCTCCTACAATGAGCAGTTCTTC
CASSPLPGSYNEQFF
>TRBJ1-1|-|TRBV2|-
TGTGCCAGTAGGGTGAAGAGAGACACTGAAGCTTTCTTT
CASRVKRDTEAFF
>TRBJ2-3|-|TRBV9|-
TGTGCCAGCAGCGTAGTCCGAACGGGATTCACAGATACGCAGTATTTT
CASSVVRTGFTDTQYF
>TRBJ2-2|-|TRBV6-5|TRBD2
TGTGCCAGCAGTTACGGGAGCGGGACCAACACCGGGGAGCTGTTTTTT
CASSYGSGTNTGELFF
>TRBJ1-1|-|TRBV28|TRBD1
TGTGCCAGCAGTTTATCCCGGGACAGGGGAAGAGCTTTCTTT
CASSLSRDRGRAFF
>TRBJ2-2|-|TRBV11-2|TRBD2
TGTGCCAGCAGACTGGGACTAGCGGGAGGGCATGGTCCCGGGGAGCTGTTTTTT
CASRLGLAGGHGPGELFF
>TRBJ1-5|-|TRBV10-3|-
TGTGCCATCAGTGGCCTTCCCGATCAGCCCCAGCATTTT
CAISGLPDQPQHF
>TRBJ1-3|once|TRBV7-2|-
TGTGCCAGCAGCCTTACAGGGTTTTCTGGAAACACCATATATTTT
CASSLTGFSGNTIYF
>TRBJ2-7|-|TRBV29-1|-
TGCAGCGTTACCGGACAGTTCAATTACGAGCAGTACTTC
CSVTGQFNYEQYF
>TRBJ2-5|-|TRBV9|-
TGTGCCAGCAGCCTAGGGGTGGGAGGACTCCAAGAGACCCAGTACTTC
CASSLGVGGLQETQYF
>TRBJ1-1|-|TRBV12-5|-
TGTGCTAGTGCTTTTCGTACTGAAGCTTTCTTT
CASAFRTEAFF
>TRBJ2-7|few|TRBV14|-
TGTGCCAGCAGCCACTGGACTACCGACTACGAGCAGTACTTC
CASSHWTTDYEQYF
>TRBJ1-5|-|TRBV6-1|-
TGTGCCAGCAGCCCCACCGCCTGGCCCCAGCATTTT
CASSPTAWPQHF
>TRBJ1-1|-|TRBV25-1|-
TGTGCCAGCAGTGAAACAGGGTACATGAACACTGAAGCTTTCTTT
CASSETGYMNTEAFF
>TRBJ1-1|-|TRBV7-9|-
TGTGCCAGCAGCGTAAGTCCGGGGGTAAGCACTGAAGCTTTCTTT
CASSVSPGVSTEAFF
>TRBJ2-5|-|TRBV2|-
TGTGCCAGCAGCGAAGGACGCCAAGAGACCCAGTACTTC
CASSEGRQETQYF
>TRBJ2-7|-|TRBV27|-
TGTGCCAGCAGTTTCATTCCGGGACCGATTGTGGGCGAGCAGTACTTC
CASSFIPGPIVGEQYF
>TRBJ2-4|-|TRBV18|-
TGTGCCAGCTCACCACCCAAGGTTCCCAACATTCAGTACTTC
CASSPPKVPNIQYF
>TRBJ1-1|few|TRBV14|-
TGTGCCAGCAGCCAAGGGACAATGGGCACTGAAGCTTTCTTT
CASSQGTMGTEAFF
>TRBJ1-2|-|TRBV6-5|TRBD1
TGTGCCAGCAGTTACCGGGACAGCTATGGCTACACCTTC
CASSYRDSYGYTF
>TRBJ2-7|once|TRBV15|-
TGTGCCACCAGCAGAGATAAAGGTGCCCGGGACACTGACTACGAGCAGTACTTC
CATSRDKGARDTDYEQYF
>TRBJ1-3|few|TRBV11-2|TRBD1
TGTGCCAGCAGTCGCCAACAGGGGACTGGAAACACCATATATTTT
CASSRQQGTGNTIYF
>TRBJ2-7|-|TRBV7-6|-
TGTGTCGGGGATGAGGGGACCTACGAGCAGTACTTC
CVGDEGTYEQYF
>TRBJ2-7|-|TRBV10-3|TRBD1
TGTGCCATCCAAGGAGGGGACAGGGTTTACTACGAGCAGTACTTC
CAIQGGDRVYYEQYF
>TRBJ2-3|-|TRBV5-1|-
TGCGCCAGCAGAGTCCAGGGGTTAGCAGATACGCAGTATTTT
CASRVQGLADTQYF
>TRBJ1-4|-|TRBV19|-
TGTGCCAGTAGTCACTTTTTGCGCGGGACGAGAGAAAAACTGTTTTTT
CASSHFLRGTREKLFF
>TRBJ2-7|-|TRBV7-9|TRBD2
TGTGCCAGCAGCCCCGTCGGGACAGGGACTAGCGGCCTATACGAGCAGTACTTC
CASSPVGTGTSGLYEQYF
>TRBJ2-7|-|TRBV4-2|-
TGTGCCAGCAGCCAACCGGGGTTTTACGAGCAGTACTTC
CASSQPGFYEQYF
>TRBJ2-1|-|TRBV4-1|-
TGCGCCAGCAGCCAAATCCTATCCTACAATGAGCAGTTCTTC
CASSQILSYNEQFF
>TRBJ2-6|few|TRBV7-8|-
TGTGCCAGCAGTCGACTAGGGTCTGGGGCCAACGTCCTGACTTTC
CASSRLGSGANVLTF
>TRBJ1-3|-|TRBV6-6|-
TGCGCCGCGGGGCCCTCTGGAAACACCATATATTTT
CAAGPSGNTIYF
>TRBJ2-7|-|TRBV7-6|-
TGTGCCAGCAGCTCGGGACAAGAGTACGAGCAGTACTTC
CASSSGQEYEQYF
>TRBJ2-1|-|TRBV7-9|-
TGTGCCAGCAGGTTTCGGGGCTCCTACAATGAGCAGTTCTTC
CASRFRGSYNEQFF
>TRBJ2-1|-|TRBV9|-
TGTGCCAGCAGCGTAGTGGCAGCCTCCTACAATGAGCAGTTCTTC
CASSVVAASYNEQFF
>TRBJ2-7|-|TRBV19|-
TGTGCCAGTAGCTTAACAGGGCTGGAGCAGTACTTC
CASSLTGLEQYF
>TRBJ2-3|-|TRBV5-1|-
TGCGCCAGCAGCTTGGGGGGGGCCCCCGTCTCGAATACGCAGTATTTT
CASSLGGAPVSNTQYF
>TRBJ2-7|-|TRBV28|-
TGTGCCAGCTATAGCTCGACCTACGAGCAGTACTTC
CASYSSTYEQYF
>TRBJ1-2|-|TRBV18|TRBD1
TGTGCCAGCTCACCACGAGGGGGCGGCTATGGCTACACCTTC
CASSPRGGGYGYTF
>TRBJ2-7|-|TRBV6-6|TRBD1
TGTGCCACCCGCCGGGACAGGCAGTACGAGCAGTACTTC
CATRRDRQYEQYF
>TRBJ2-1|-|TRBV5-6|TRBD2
TGTGCCAGCAGCTGGGGAGGCGGGAGACACAATGAGCAGTTCTTC
CASSWGGGRHNEQFF
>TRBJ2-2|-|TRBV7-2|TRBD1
TGTGCCAGCAGTTCCGGGACAGGTCCCGGGGAGCTGTTTTTT
CASSSGTGPGELFF
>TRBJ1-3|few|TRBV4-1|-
TGCGCCAGCAGCCGACCGGGCCCATCGAAATATTTT
CASSRPGPSKYF
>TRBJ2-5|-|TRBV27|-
TGTGCCAGCAGTCAACGGGGGCAGGAGACCCAGTACTTC
CASSQRGQETQYF
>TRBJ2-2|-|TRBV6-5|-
TGTGCCAGTCAGATACTAGAGAACACCGGGGAGCTGTTTTTT
CASQILENTGELFF
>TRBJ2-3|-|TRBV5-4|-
TGTGCCAGCAGCCAGTCCCTCCGGGGAGTCGGCACAGATACGCAGTATTTT
CASSQSLRGVGTDTQYF
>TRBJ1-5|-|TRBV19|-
TGTGCCAGTAGTATAGATCCTAGGGGACGGGGCAATCAGCCCCAGCATTTT
CASSIDPRGRGNQPQHF
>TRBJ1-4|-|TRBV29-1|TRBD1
TGCAGCGCCAACAGGGGATATAATGAAAAACTGTTTTTT
CSANRGYNEKLFF
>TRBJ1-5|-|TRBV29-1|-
TGCAGCGTCCTCCTGACCGGGGCGAATCAGCCCCAGCATTTT
CSVLLTGANQPQHF
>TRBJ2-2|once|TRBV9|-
TGTGCCAGCAGCTCGGGGGACGAGATCCCCGGGGAGCTGTTTTTT
CASSSGDEIPGELFF
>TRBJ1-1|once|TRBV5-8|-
TGTGCCAGCAGCTTAATGTTGGACATGAACACTGAAGCTTTCTTT
CASSLMLDMNTEAFF
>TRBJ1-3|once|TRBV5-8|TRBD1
TGTGCCAGCAGCGCGACAGGGGCTGGAAACACCATATATTTT
CASSATGAGNTIYF
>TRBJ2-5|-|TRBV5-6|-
TGTGCCAGCAGCTTGGACGCGGGACAAGAAGAGACCCAGTACTTC
CASSLDAGQEETQYF
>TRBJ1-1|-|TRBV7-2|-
TGTGCCAGCAGCTTAAGGCCCAGGGGCCCTGAAGCTTTCTTT
CASSLRPRGPEAFF
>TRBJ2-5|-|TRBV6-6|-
TGTGCCACCCTAGACTCTGGGTATGGGGAGACCCAGTACTTC
CATLDSGYGETQYF
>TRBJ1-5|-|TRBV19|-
TGTGCCAGTAATGGGAGGAGCAATCAGCCCCAGCATTTT
CASNGRSNQPQHF
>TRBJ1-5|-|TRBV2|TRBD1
TGTGCCAGCAGTGAGCGACAGGGCGGCAATCAGCCCCAGCATTTT
CASSERQGGNQPQHF
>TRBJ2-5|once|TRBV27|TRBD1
TGTGCCACCACTCCGACAGGGACAATGGGGGAGACCCAGTACTTC
CATTPTGTMGETQYF
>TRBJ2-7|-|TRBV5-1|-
TGCGCCAGCAGCCTCGCGGGAATTAGTCAGTACTTC
CASSLAGISQYF